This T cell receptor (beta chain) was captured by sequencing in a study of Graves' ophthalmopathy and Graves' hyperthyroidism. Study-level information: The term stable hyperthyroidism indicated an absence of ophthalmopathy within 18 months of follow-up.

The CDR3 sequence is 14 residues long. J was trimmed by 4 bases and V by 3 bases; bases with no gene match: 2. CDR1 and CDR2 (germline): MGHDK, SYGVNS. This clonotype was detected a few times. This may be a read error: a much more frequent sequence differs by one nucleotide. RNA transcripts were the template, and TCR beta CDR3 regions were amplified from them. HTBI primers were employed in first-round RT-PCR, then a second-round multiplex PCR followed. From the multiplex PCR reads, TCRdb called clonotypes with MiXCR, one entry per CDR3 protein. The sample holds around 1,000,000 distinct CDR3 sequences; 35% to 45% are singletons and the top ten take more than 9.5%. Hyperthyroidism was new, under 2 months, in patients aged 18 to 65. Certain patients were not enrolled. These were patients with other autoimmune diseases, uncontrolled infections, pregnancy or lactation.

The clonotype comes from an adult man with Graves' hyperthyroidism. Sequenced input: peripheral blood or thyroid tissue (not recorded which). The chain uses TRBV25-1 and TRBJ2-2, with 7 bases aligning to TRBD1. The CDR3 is CASSETGITGELFF. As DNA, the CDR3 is TGTGCCAGCAGTGAGACAGGGATCACCGGGGAGCTGTTTTTT.